This entry is about one T cell receptor beta chain. This sample stems from a study of blood T cell repertoires in COVID-19. Germline CDR1 is LGHNA and CDR2 is YSLEER. The length of the CDR3 is 16 residues. With 3 bases clipped from V and 4 bases from J, the junction kept 10 bases outside the gene matches. TCRdb keeps only in-frame clones here, not all; method: immunoSEQ multiplex PCR. The sample lists 140,000 or so clones, roughly 89% seen once, with 8.6% in the top ten. This clonotype was sampled from a woman aged 50 to 60 with active or convalescent COVID-19. This sequence joins TRBV4-3 and TRBJ2-7; 9 bases align to TRBD2. Sequenced input: peripheral blood. CDR3 sequence: CASSQLLAGANYEQYF. CDR3 DNA: TGCGCCAGCAGCCAGTTATTAGCGGGAGCGAATTACGAGCAGTACTTC.